The next 5 T cell receptor beta chains were all read from a single sample in a study of blood T cell repertoires in COVID-19. The table came from immunoSEQ multiplex PCR; TCRdb's copy has only in-frame clones and leaves some out. The sample includes over 250,000 clones, roughly 90% of them seen just once. Sequencing was done on a sample of peripheral blood. Receptors were obtained from a woman aged 25 to 45 with acute or convalescent COVID-19.

The chain carries TRBV5-1 and TRBJ2-7; 7 bases are a match to TRBD2. The V gene's germline CDR1 is SGHRS and CDR2 YFSETQ. The CDR3 runs 15 residues. V gave up 2 bases and J gave up 0 bases; unmatched junction bases: 5. CDR3: CASSLLALSSYEQYF. The CDR3 DNA is TGCGCCAGCAGCTTACTAGCGTTGAGCTCCTACGAGCAGTACTTC.

This chain joins TRBV5-1 and TRBJ1-1, with 8 bases identical to TRBD1. Trimming took 3 bases from V and 0 from J; bases not matched to a gene: 10. Germline CDR1 is SGHRS and CDR2 is YFSETQ. This CDR3 is built from 17 residues. The CDR3 spells CASSSLMTGVMNTEAFF. The DNA of the CDR3 is TGCGCCAGCAGCTCTTTAATGACAGGGGTCATGAACACTGAAGCTTTCTTT.

The rearrangement links TRBV29-1 to TRBJ2-7, with 8 nucleotides matching TRBD2. The CDR3 covers 17 residues. V lost 4 bases to trimming and J lost 7 bases; unmatched junction nucleotides: 21. Germline CDR1 is SQVTM and CDR2 is ANQGSEA. CDR3 DNA sequence: TGCAGCGTTGCCGGGTTAGACGGGAGGGCACGGTCGTGGGAGCAGTACTTC. This gives the protein CSVAGLDGRARSWEQYF.

The J gene is TRBJ2-3, the V gene TRBV5-6, with 10 bases matching TRBD2. The CDR3 length is 15 residues. Germline trimming cut 1 base from V and 4 bases from J; bases unmatched to any gene: 3. Germline V lookup: CDR1 SGHDT, CDR2 YYEEEE. The CDR3 bases are TGTGCCAGCAGCTTGAGGACTAGCGGAGCAGATACGCAGTATTTT. Amino acid sequence: CASSLRTSGADTQYF.

The chain couples TRBV27 to TRBJ2-1; 10 nucleotides align to TRBD2. With V trimmed by 5 bases and J by 10 bases, 11 bases remained unmatched. Germline loops: CDR1 MNHEY, CDR2 SMNVEV (reference sequence). The CDR3 spans 15 residues. CDR3 region: CASSQTSGWPQEQFF. The CDR3 nucleotides read TGTGCCAGCAGTCAGACTAGCGGGTGGCCCCAGGAGCAGTTCTTC.